The T cell receptor beta chain described here comes from a study of CD8+ T cells in alopecia areata. On the study more broadly: Treated patients received oral tofacitinib, 5 to 10 mg twice daily. Study results and limitations: Scalp clonality, together with expanded CD8+ clones among the top 100, fell significantly with tofacitinib. The presence of one nonresponder keeps the tie between baseline CD8+ expansion and response uncertain. Sequenced scalp T cells also include alphabeta T cells resident in normal skin.

Trimming pared 2 bases from V and 0 bases from J, leaving 5 bases between. The CDR3 spans 15 residues. Per the germline V gene, CDR1 is MNHNY and CDR2 is SVGAGI (reference sequence). Treatment noted: oral pan-JAK inhibitor, 5-10 mg twice daily. Extracted RNA was reverse transcribed into cDNA, the sequencing template. Sequencing used immunoSEQ multiplex PCR; TCRdb keeps in-frame clones, though not all of them. The sample contains 150,000 to 200,000 clones, just over 65% of which appear only once. On this clone: Its antigen is unidentified.

The chain is built from TRBV6-6 and TRBJ2-6, with D unclear. The material was CD4+ T cells sorted from blood, obtained at week 4, from a patient treated with tofacitinib. This receptor was taken from a human donor with alopecia areata. Here the CDR3 reads CASSYGISGANVLTF. CDR3 bases: TGTGCCAGCAGTTACGGTATCTCTGGGGCCAACGTCCTGACTTTC.